Following are 17 T cell receptor beta chains from one sample sequenced in a study of blood T cells in healthy people across ages. Using a J-beta primer mix together with a sample-barcoded 5' primer, a second PCR was run for roughly 7 to 12 cycles. TCRdb recomputed calls from the 5' RACE reads with MiXCR, one row per CDR3 protein. The table shows about 810,000 distinct CDR3 sequences, with roughly 34% occurring only once. Sequences were obtained from blood. Source of these receptors: a man between 18 and 35 years old in good health.

This clonotype was seen a handful of times. The chain uses TRBV29-1 and TRBJ2-3; 7 positions agree with TRBD1. Germline assignment: CDR1 SQVTM and CDR2 ANQGSEA. The CDR3 is 16 residues long. The V gene end was trimmed by 6 bases and the J gene end by 4 bases; junction bases not matched to a gene: 16. The CDR3 bases are TGCAGCGTCGTGGGAATAACAGGGGTGACGGCAGATACGCAGTATTTT. Translating it yields CSVVGITGVTADTQYF.

This chain joins TRBV20-1 and TRBJ2-5; weak D call: TRBD2 (5 bases). The CDR3 covers 14 residues. Germline CDR1 reads DFQATT; CDR2 reads SNEGSKA (reference sequence). Trimming stripped 5 bases from V and 2 bases from J, with 15 bases between. CDR3 sequence reads: CSAELGLKQETQYF. CDR3 nucleotide sequence: TGCAGTGCTGAACTCGGACTGAAGCAAGAGACCCAGTACTTC.

This clonotype showed up just a few times. The chain uses TRBV20-1 and TRBJ2-7; 7 bases match TRBD1. The CDR3 spans 13 residues. Germline V lookup: CDR1 DFQATT, CDR2 SNEGSKA (reference sequence). Trimming at V came to 0 bases and at J to 7 bases, leaving 6 bases not matched to a gene. CDR3 amino acids: CSARDTGAREQYF. The DNA for the CDR3 is TGCAGTGCTAGAGATACAGGGGCGAGGGAGCAGTACTTC.

The J gene is TRBJ2-6, the V gene TRBV7-8; the D is unclear. In germline, CDR1 is SGHVS, CDR2 FQNEAQ. The CDR3 has 16 amino acids. The V and J ends lost 5 bases and 1 base respectively, with 12 bases between them. The CDR3 DNA sequence: TGTGCCAGCAGCCCCCGGGTCTTTTCTGGGGCCAACGTCCTGACTTTC. Protein sequence: CASSPRVFSGANVLTF.

This clonotype was detected only a few times. The J gene is TRBJ1-5, the V gene TRBV12-3 or TRBV12-4, with D unclear. Between the trimmed V and J ends, which lost 6 bases and 5 bases, there was a span of 8 bases. CDR3 size: 12 residues. CDR3 nucleotide sequence: TGTGCCAGCAGCGATCGATATCAGCCCCAGCATTTT. Protein sequence: CASSDRYQPQHF.

As to this clonotype: A much more abundant neighbour one base away suggests this may be a read error. V and J are TRBV6-2 or TRBV6-3 and TRBJ2-4, with D tentatively TRBD1 (5 bases). V was shortened by 7 bases and J by 15 bases, with 22 bases between the two germline ends. Germline assignment: CDR1 MNHEY and CDR2 SVGEGT. CDR3 length: 13 residues. The CDR3 sequence: CASTGRDSYERYF. The CDR3 coding sequence is TGTGCCAGCACGGGCAGGGATTCCTACGAGCGGTACTTC.

J is TRBJ2-5 and V is TRBV27, with D possibly being TRBD1 (5 bases). The J call may be incorrect, as the DNA end agrees better with TRBJ2-7. This CDR3 comprises 13 residues. CDR1 is MNHEY and CDR2 is SMNVEV in the germline V gene (reference sequence). This CDR3 is CASSSTPTDEQYF. DNA for the CDR3: TGTGCCAGCAGTTCGACCCCGACAGACGAGCAGTACTTC.

In this sample, this clonotype turned up a few times. CDR3 coding DNA: TGCAGTGCTTGGACAAACCGCCGAGGAAATGAAAAACTGTTTTTT. Its protein product is CSAWTNRRGNEKLFF. The rearrangement uses TRBV20-1 and TRBJ1-4; weak D call: TRBD1 (5 bases). V dropped 5 bases and J dropped 5 bases, with 18 bases sitting between them. The CDR3 covers 15 residues. Germline lookup yields CDR1 DFQATT and CDR2 SNEGSKA (reference sequence).

This clonotype was recorded a few times. V is TRBV27 and J is TRBJ1-2; the D gene is possibly TRBD1 (6 bases). V was pared by 7 bases and J by 6 bases, with 12 bases between. The length of the CDR3 is 12 residues. The germline gives CDR1 MNHEY, CDR2 SMNVEV (reference sequence). CDR3 sequence: CASKGGGDGYTF. CDR3 DNA sequence: TGTGCCAGCAAGGGGGGCGGGGATGGCTACACCTTC.

With respect to this clonotype: This clone may be a read error of a much larger clone one base away. This chain connects TRBV4-3 to TRBJ2-7; 8 bases align to TRBD2. V lost 4 bases, J lost 7 bases, and 12 bases stayed unmatched. This CDR3 has 15 residues. Germline-derived CDR1 and CDR2 are LGHNA and YSLEER. The CDR3 DNA reads TGCGCCAGCAGCCCAAACCTAGCGGGTTACAATGAGCAGTACTTC. Encoded protein: CASSPNLAGYNEQYF.

The chain uses TRBV30 and TRBJ1-6, with D hard to call. Trimming cost V 4 bases and J 4 bases, with 8 bases left between them. The germline V gene has CDR1 GTSNPN and CDR2 SVGIG (reference sequence). This CDR3 has 13 amino acids. CDR3 loop: CAWTGDYNSPLHF. For the CDR3, the DNA is TGTGCCTGGACAGGAGATTATAATTCACCCCTCCACTTT.

The rearrangement links TRBV2 to TRBJ1-4; 9 nucleotides match TRBD1. Germline trimming cut 4 bases from V and 8 bases from J; bases unmatched to any gene: 8. CDR1 is SNHLY, CDR2 FYNNEI, per germline. CDR3 length equals 15 residues. Here the CDR3 reads CASSGLTGGIEKLFF. CDR3 bases: TGTGCCAGCAGTGGGCTGACAGGGGGGATAGAAAAACTGTTTTTT.

Remarks on this clonotype: An end of the junction differs from the germline gene, which may be a read error. The chain links TRBV20-1 to TRBJ1-1; D not certain. The CDR3 runs to 14 residues. The germline gives CDR1 DFQATT, CDR2 SNEGSKA (reference sequence). The CDR3 bases are TGCTGTGCTAGAGATCGGTGGCAGATGAACGAAGCTTTCTTT. It translates to CCARDRWQMNEAFF.

This clonotype was seen more than once but under ten times. This rearrangement joins TRBV25-1 to TRBJ1-1, with 7 nucleotides matching TRBD1. The germline V gene has CDR1 MGHDK and CDR2 SYGVNS. There are 14 residues in the CDR3. V was pared by 2 bases and J by 7 bases, with 7 bases of the junction left unmatched. CDR3 sequence reads: CASSELRDSSEAFF. The CDR3 DNA reads as TGTGCCAGCAGTGAACTCCGGGACAGCAGTGAAGCTTTCTTT.

This chain links TRBV20-1 with TRBJ2-7; 9 nucleotides match TRBD1. The end of the DNA aligns better with TRBJ2-4, so the J call may be wrong. Germline CDR1 and CDR2: DFQATT and SNEGSKA (reference sequence). This CDR3 is 15 amino acids long. The chain's CDR3 is CSAESGQGRLNIQYF. The DNA of the CDR3 is TGCAGTGCTGAGTCAGGACAGGGGCGATTAAACATTCAGTACTTC.

This CDR3 is CSAPEAGQGGDEQFF. The CDR3 DNA reads TGCAGTGCCCCAGAGGCGGGACAGGGGGGAGATGAGCAGTTCTTC. The chain couples TRBV20-1 to TRBJ2-1, with 11 bases fitting TRBD1. The CDR3 spans 15 residues. The germline V gene encodes CDR1 DFQATT and CDR2 SNEGSKA (reference sequence). Trimming at V came to 6 bases and at J to 8 bases, leaving 12 bases not matched to a gene.

Regarding this clonotype: This may come from a read error, since a much larger clone is one base off. The chain combines TRBV6-2 or TRBV6-3 with TRBJ2-1; 9 positions agree with TRBD2. The length of the CDR3 is 16 residues. The germline gives CDR1 MNHEY, CDR2 SVGEGT. J gave up 4 bases and V 6 bases, and 10 bases lay outside the gene matches. CDR3 bases: TGTGCCAGCAGCCTCACTGGCGGGGGGGAATACAATGAGCAGTTCTTC. Its translation: CASSLTGGGEYNEQFF.